This entry lists 26 T cell receptor beta chains sequenced from one sample in a study of blood T cell repertoires in COVID-19. The repertoire was sequenced with immunoSEQ multiplex PCR; TCRdb's copy has only in-frame clones and lacks some. The sample carries about 45,000 clones, about 83% recorded once. The sample comprised peripheral blood. The receptors originated from a man older than 75 in a cohort sampled during active COVID-19.

This rearrangement joins TRBV28 to TRBJ2-5, with 8 bases lining up with TRBD2. The V segment lost 8 bases and the J segment 5 bases; nucleotides outside the gene matches: 4. The CDR3 has 12 amino acids. The germline CDR1 and CDR2 sequences are MDHEN and SYDVKM. The CDR3 loop reads CASSPGGETQYF. The CDR3 bases are TGTGCCAGCTCCCCGGGGGGGGAGACCCAGTACTTC.

The V gene is TRBV9, the J gene TRBJ2-7; 12 bases align to TRBD2. V dropped 4 bases and J dropped 0; count of bases not matched to a gene: 2. This CDR3 has 15 residues. CDR1 and CDR2 (germline): SGDLS, YYNGEE. The DNA for the CDR3 is TGTGCCAGCAGCAAGGGACTAGCGGGCTCCTACGAGCAGTACTTC. Translated: CASSKGLAGSYEQYF.

This clone was detected a few times. The genes are TRBV10-1 and TRBJ2-7; 13 bases are shared with TRBD2. The CDR3 loop spans 16 amino acids. Germline lookup yields CDR1 WNHNN and CDR2 SYGVQD (reference sequence). V trimming: 2 bases; J trimming: 7 bases; junction bases outside the gene matches: 8. CDR3 bases: TGCGCCAGCAGTGAGGTACTAGCGGGAGGGCCAGATGAGCAGTACTTC. Protein: CASSEVLAGGPDEQYF.

The chain uses TRBV28 and TRBJ2-7, with 10 positions matching TRBD1. This CDR3 has 13 residues. V shed 7 bases and J 3 bases; nucleotides not matched to a gene: 3. Germline CDR1 MDHEN, CDR2 SYDVKM. This CDR3 reads CASKGTGVYEQYF. The CDR3 DNA reads as TGTGCCAGCAAAGGGACAGGGGTCTACGAGCAGTACTTC.

This clone appeared a single time. The chain has TRBV6-1 and TRBJ2-7, with TRBD1 matching over 9 bases. CDR1 MNHNS and CDR2 SASEGT come from the germline V gene. V shed 2 bases, J shed 3 bases, and the junction held 2 bases outside the gene matches. This CDR3 has 14 residues. The CDR3, as DNA: TGTGCCAGCAGTGAAAGGACAGGGGTCTACGAGCAGTACTTC. It yields the protein CASSERTGVYEQYF.

About this clone itself: An end of the junction differs from the germline gene, which may be a read error. V and J are TRBV4-1 and TRBJ2-5; weak D call: TRBD2 (6 bases). The CDR3 consists of 13 residues. From germline, CDR1 is MGHRA and CDR2 YSYEKL. As DNA, the CDR3 is TGCGCCAGCAGCCAAGCGGGAGTAGAGACCCAGCACTTC. It is translated as CASSQAGVETQHF.

The rearrangement links TRBV30 to TRBJ1-2; unclear D gene. CDR3 size: 13 residues. Per the germline V gene, CDR1 is GTSNPN and CDR2 is SVGIG (reference sequence). Between the trimmed V and J ends, which lost 0 bases and 2 bases, there was a span of 7 bases. CDR3 in amino acids: CAWSVERNYGYTF. In nucleotides, the CDR3 is TGTGCCTGGAGTGTAGAACGGAACTATGGCTACACCTTC.

The chain carries TRBV6-4 and TRBJ1-2, with 8 bases identical to TRBD1. V was pared by 4 bases and J by 5 bases, with 6 bases of the junction left unmatched. This CDR3 has 14 residues. Germline V CDR1 and CDR2: MRHNA, SNTAGT. The CDR3 sequence: CASSAYGQGYGYTF. The CDR3 DNA follows: TGTGCCAGCAGTGCCTACGGACAGGGATATGGCTACACCTTC.

The J gene is TRBJ2-2, the V gene TRBV5-1; possibly TRBD2 for D (6 bases). V was trimmed by 0 bases and J by 6 bases, leaving 12 bases between them. The CDR3 totals 15 residues. In germline, CDR1 is SGHRS, CDR2 YFSETQ. CDR3 amino acids: CASSLVVGEAGELFF. CDR3 bases: TGCGCCAGCAGCTTGGTAGTCGGGGAGGCCGGGGAGCTGTTTTTT.

The DNA of the CDR3 is TGTGCTTCTACCCAGGAAGGCATCAGCTACACCTTC. Protein: CASTQEGISYTF. V gene TRBV5-6 combines with J gene TRBJ1-2; D not resolved. The CDR3 is 12 residues long. Germline CDR1 and CDR2: SGHDT and YYEEEE.

The table lists this clone with a count of one. The V gene is TRBV28, the J gene TRBJ1-5; D call uncertain. This CDR3 region has 15 residues. V was cut by 2 bases and J by 3 bases, with 11 bases left in between. From germline, CDR1 is MDHEN and CDR2 SYDVKM. CDR3 nucleotide sequence: TGTGCCAGCAGTTTAGGCGGCAAGCCCAATCAGCCCCAGCATTTT. Its translation is CASSLGGKPNQPQHF.

The chain couples TRBV7-9 to TRBJ1-1, with 9 positions matching TRBD1. With 5 bases clipped from V and 2 bases from J, the junction kept 6 bases outside the gene matches. The CDR3 has 15 amino acids. The germline gives CDR1 SEHNR, CDR2 FQNEAQ (reference sequence). The CDR3, as DNA: TGTGCCAGCAGCCTTAGGGACAGGGTAAACACTGAAGCTTTCTTT. Amino acid sequence: CASSLRDRVNTEAFF. Full variable domain (outside the CDR3, taken from reference TRBV7-9 and TRBJ1-1): DTGVSQNPRHKITKRGQNVTFRCDPISEHNRLYWYRQTLGQGPEFLTYFQNEAQLEKSRLLSDRFSAERPKGSFSTLEIQRTEQGDSAMYLCASSLRDRVNTEAFFGQGTRLTVV.

The chain combines TRBV5-1 with TRBJ2-7; D gene uncertain. Trimming stripped 2 bases from V and 2 bases from J, with 5 bases between. Germline V gene sequence: CDR1 SGHRS, CDR2 YFSETQ. The CDR3 has 12 amino acids. CDR3 in amino acids: CASSFPAYEQYF. The DNA for the CDR3 is TGCGCCAGCAGCTTCCCAGCCTACGAGCAGTACTTC.

V gene TRBV28 combines with J gene TRBJ1-5; 8 bases agree with TRBD1. Germline lookup yields CDR1 MDHEN and CDR2 SYDVKM. Unmatched junction bases numbered 7, after V lost 4 bases and J lost 5 bases. CDR3 length: 15 residues. DNA of the CDR3: TGTGCCAGCAGTTCAGGGGGCGCGAATTATCAGCCCCAGCATTTT. Encoded protein: CASSSGGANYQPQHF.

This sequence joins TRBV4-1 and TRBJ2-7; D gene uncertain. Germline V lookup: CDR1 MGHRA, CDR2 YSYEKL. The germline V and J ends were trimmed by 0 bases and 8 bases, with 11 bases remaining between them. This CDR3 contains 13 residues. Here the CDR3 reads CASSQDLFLQQYF. CDR3 sequence (DNA): TGCGCCAGCAGCCAAGATTTATTCCTCCAGCAGTACTTC.

This clone is a singleton in its sample. The chain links TRBV5-1 to TRBJ2-2; D perhaps matches TRBD2 (5 bases). Per the germline V gene, CDR1 is SGHRS and CDR2 is YFSETQ. The germline V and J ends were trimmed by 4 bases and 1 base, with 8 bases remaining between them. The CDR3 sequence is 14 residues long. CDR3 nucleotide sequence: TGCGCCAGCAGCCTAACTAGGAACACCGGGGAGCTGTTTTTT. Translation gives CASSLTRNTGELFF.

This clone has just a few counts. V and J are TRBV5-1 and TRBJ2-7; D is undetermined. Germline V lookup: CDR1 SGHRS, CDR2 YFSETQ. V was pared by 0 bases and J by 6 bases, with 10 bases between. There are 13 residues in the CDR3. Written as DNA, the CDR3 is TGCGCCAGCAGCTTGGGATTTACAGCCGAGCAGTACTTC. Translation: CASSLGFTAEQYF.

The V call is TRBV7-2, the J call TRBJ2-3; D is perhaps TRBD2 (6 bases). CDR3 size: 15 residues. Trimming left V 0 bases short and J 4 bases short, with 11 bases between. The germline gives CDR1 SGHTA, CDR2 FQGNSA. The CDR3 coding sequence is TGTGCCAGCAGCTTAGCCGGGAGTACGGCAGATACGCAGTATTTT. Protein product: CASSLAGSTADTQYF.

This chain connects TRBV5-1 to TRBJ2-7; 7 positions match TRBD2. Trimming at V came to 1 base and at J to 4 bases, leaving 5 bases not matched to a gene. The germline V gene encodes CDR1 SGHRS and CDR2 YFSETQ. This CDR3 contains 14 residues. DNA for the CDR3: TGCGCCAGCAGCTTGATGGGACTACAATACGAGCAGTACTTC. Protein product: CASSLMGLQYEQYF. Full variable domain (rest looked up from reference TRBV5-1 and TRBJ2-7): KAGVTQTPRYLIKTRGQQVTLSCSPISGHRSVSWYQQTPGQGLQFLFEYFSETQRNKGNFPGRFSGRQFSNSRSEMNVSTLELGDSALYLCASSLMGLQYEQYFGPGTRLTVT.

The gene calls are TRBV7-8 and TRBJ2-7, with a tentative D call TRBD1 (5 bases). Trimming stripped 5 bases from V and 2 bases from J, with 13 bases between. This CDR3 is built from 14 residues. In germline, CDR1 is SGHVS, CDR2 FQNEAQ. CDR3 in DNA: TGTGCCAGCAGCACCTCGACAGTTGCCTACGAGCAGTACTTC. Protein: CASSTSTVAYEQYF.

J is TRBJ2-1 and V is TRBV5-1, with 7 bases lining up with TRBD2. Losses at the gene ends were 3 bases for V and 2 bases for J; bases not matched to a gene: 5. This CDR3 is 15 amino acids long. CDR1 is SGHRS, CDR2 YFSETQ, per germline. The CDR3 DNA reads TGCGCCAGCAGCTCCAGCGCGGGAGCCTACAATGAGCAGTTCTTC. Translating gives CASSSSAGAYNEQFF. Complete variable domain (other parts from reference TRBV5-1 and TRBJ2-1): KAGVTQTPRYLIKTRGQQVTLSCSPISGHRSVSWYQQTPGQGLQFLFEYFSETQRNKGNFPGRFSGRQFSNSRSEMNVSTLELGDSALYLCASSSSAGAYNEQFFGPGTRLTVL.

The chain employs TRBV7-8 and TRBJ2-2; weak D call: TRBD1 (6 bases). V lost 0 bases to trimming and J lost 2 bases, with 19 bases between them. Per germline, CDR1 SGHVS and CDR2 FQNEAQ. The CDR3 is made up of 19 amino acids. The CDR3 reads CASSLARGHGRKNTGELFF. The CDR3 DNA sequence: TGTGCCAGCAGCTTAGCCCGGGGACACGGCAGAAAAAACACCGGGGAGCTGTTTTTT.

J is TRBJ2-3 and V is TRBV14, with D unresolved. Trimming stripped 3 bases from V and 2 bases from J, with 12 bases between. Germline CDR1 SGHDN, CDR2 FVKESK. The CDR3 is 15 amino acids. CDR3 region: CASSQFAGNTDTQYF. The CDR3 DNA reads as TGTGCCAGCAGCCAGTTCGCAGGAAACACAGATACGCAGTATTTT.

The rearrangement links TRBV25-1 to TRBJ2-1, with 7 bases aligning to TRBD2. V was clipped by 5 bases and J by 2 bases; unmatched bases: 6. This CDR3 comprises 15 residues. Germline loops: CDR1 MGHDK, CDR2 SYGVNS. As DNA, the CDR3 is TGTGCCAGCAGTCCCCGGGGGGTCCCCTACAATGAGCAGTTCTTC. It specifies CASSPRGVPYNEQFF.

The rearrangement links TRBV6-5 to TRBJ2-5, with a weak D call TRBD2 (5 bases). Trimming took 0 bases from V and 5 from J, leaving 10 bases between them. This CDR3 has 14 residues. Germline V CDR1 and CDR2: MNHEY, SVGAGI. The CDR3 nucleotides read TGTGCCAGCAGTTACTCGGGTAGGGAGGAGACCCAGTACTTC. Protein: CASSYSGREETQYF.

V and J are TRBV27 and TRBJ1-2, with a tentative D call TRBD1 (6 bases). The germline gives CDR1 MNHEY, CDR2 SMNVEV (reference sequence). The length of the CDR3 is 15 residues. The V end lost 0 bases, the J end lost 7 bases, and 15 bases lay between the germline ends. The CDR3 here is CASSLSPDRPFGYTF. In DNA form, the CDR3 reads TGTGCCAGCAGTTTATCTCCGGACAGACCGTTTGGCTACACCTTC.